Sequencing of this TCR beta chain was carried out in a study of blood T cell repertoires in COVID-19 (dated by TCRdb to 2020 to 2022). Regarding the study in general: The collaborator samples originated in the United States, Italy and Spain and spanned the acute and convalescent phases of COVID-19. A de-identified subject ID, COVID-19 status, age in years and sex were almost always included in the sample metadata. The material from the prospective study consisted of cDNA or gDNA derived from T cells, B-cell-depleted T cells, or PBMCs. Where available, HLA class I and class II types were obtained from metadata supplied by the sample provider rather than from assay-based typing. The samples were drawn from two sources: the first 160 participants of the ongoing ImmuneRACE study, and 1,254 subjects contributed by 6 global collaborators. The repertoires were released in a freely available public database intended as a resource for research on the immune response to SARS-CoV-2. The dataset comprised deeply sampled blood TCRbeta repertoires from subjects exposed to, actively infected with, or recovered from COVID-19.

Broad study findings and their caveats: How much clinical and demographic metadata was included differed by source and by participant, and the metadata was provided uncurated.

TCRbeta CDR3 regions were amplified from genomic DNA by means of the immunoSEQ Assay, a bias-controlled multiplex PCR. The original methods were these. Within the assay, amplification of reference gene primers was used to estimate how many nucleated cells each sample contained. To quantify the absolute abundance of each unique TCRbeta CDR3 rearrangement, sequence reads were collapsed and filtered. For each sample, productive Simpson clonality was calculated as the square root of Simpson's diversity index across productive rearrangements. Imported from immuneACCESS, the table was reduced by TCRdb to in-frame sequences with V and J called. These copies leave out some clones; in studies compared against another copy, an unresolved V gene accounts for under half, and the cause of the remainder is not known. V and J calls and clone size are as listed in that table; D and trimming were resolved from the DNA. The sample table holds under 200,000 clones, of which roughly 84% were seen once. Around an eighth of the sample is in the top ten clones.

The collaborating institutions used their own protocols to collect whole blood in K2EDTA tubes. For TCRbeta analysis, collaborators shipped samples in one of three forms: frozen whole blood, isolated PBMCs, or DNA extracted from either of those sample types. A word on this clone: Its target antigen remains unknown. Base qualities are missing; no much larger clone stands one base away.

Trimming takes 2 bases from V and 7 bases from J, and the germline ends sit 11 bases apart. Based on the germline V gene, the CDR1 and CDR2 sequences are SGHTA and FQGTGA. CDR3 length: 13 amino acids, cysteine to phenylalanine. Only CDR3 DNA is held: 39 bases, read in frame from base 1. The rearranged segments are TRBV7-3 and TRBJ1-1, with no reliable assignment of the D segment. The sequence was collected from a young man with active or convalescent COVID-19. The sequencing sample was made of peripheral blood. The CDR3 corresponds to CASSLLPHNEAFF. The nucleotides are TGTGCCAGCAGCTTATTACCCCACAATGAAGCTTTCTTT.